The next 17 T cell receptor beta chains were all read from a single sample in a study of beta chain features in type 1 diabetes. Expressed TCRB transcripts were sequenced, since all the RNA that had been isolated was reverse transcribed. The table came from immunoSEQ multiplex PCR; TCRdb's copy has only in-frame clones and leaves some out. The repertoire consists of around 400,000 clones, with over 9.5% occurring once and the leading ten covering roughly 0.015%. The specimen sequenced was naive CD4+ T cells from blood. These receptors were collected from a young man in good health.

This clone has only a few counts. The chain couples TRBV9 to TRBJ2-1; TRBD2 is a possible D gene (6 bases). The CDR3 spans 14 residues. Trimming took off 4 bases at V and 4 bases at J, with 12 bases between the two ends. Looked up from germline, CDR1 is SGDLS and CDR2 is YYNGEE. CDR3 protein: CASSTRDLYNEQFF. The CDR3 DNA is TGTGCCAGCAGCACCCGGGACTTATACAATGAGCAGTTCTTC.

About this clone: At the DNA level, this CDR3 is encoded by other sequences in the same sample as well. The V gene is TRBV18, the J gene TRBJ1-1; TRBD1 is a possible D gene (6 bases). V was trimmed by 4 bases and J by 1 base, leaving 7 bases between them. CDR1 is KGHSH and CDR2 is LQKENI in the germline V gene. The CDR3 is 13 amino acids. The CDR3 nucleotides read TGTGCCAGCTCACAGGGGGAGAACACTGAAGCTTTCTTT. Translating gives CASSQGENTEAFF. The whole variable domain, remainder taken from reference TRBV18 and TRBJ1-1, is NAGVMQNPRHLVRRRGQEARLRCSPMKGHSHVYWYRQLPEEGLKFMVYLQKENIIDESGMPKERFSAEFPKEGPSILRIQQVVRGDSAAYFCASSQGENTEAFFGQGTRLTVV.

This clone was seen a few times. V is TRBV7-2 and J is TRBJ2-1; 8 bases agree with TRBD1. The CDR3 has 14 amino acids. The germline gives CDR1 SGHTA, CDR2 FQGNSA. Trimming took 5 bases from V and 8 from J; bases not matched to a gene: 8. The chain's CDR3 is CASSTRTGWHEQFF. DNA for the CDR3: TGTGCCAGCAGCACAAGGACAGGGTGGCATGAGCAGTTCTTC.

This clone was counted ten times or more. The rearrangement uses TRBV29-1 and TRBJ2-5; 9 nucleotides line up with TRBD1. Germline V gives CDR1 SQVTM, CDR2 ANQGSEA. CDR3 length equals 12 residues. CDR3 sequence: CTGQGPGETQYF. The CDR3 coding sequence is TGCACGGGACAGGGACCGGGAGAGACCCAGTACTTC.

In DNA form, the CDR3 reads TGTGCCAGCTCACCAAGGGGACAGGACAATGAGCAGTTCTTC. This sequence encodes CASSPRGQDNEQFF. The chain uses TRBV18 and TRBJ2-1; TRBD1 aligns across 8 bases. After removal of 2 bases from V and 5 bases from J, the junction contained 2 bases not matched to a gene. This CDR3 has 14 amino acids. Per germline, CDR1 KGHSH and CDR2 LQKENI.

The V gene is TRBV5-1, the J gene TRBJ2-3, with 12 positions matching TRBD2. V lost 4 bases to trimming and J lost 0 bases; unmatched junction nucleotides: 9. Looked up from germline, CDR1 is SGHRS and CDR2 is YFSETQ. This CDR3 contains 18 residues. CDR3 sequence (DNA): TGCGCCAGCAGCCCGACCGGGACTAGCGGGCCAAGCACAGATACGCAGTATTTT. This codes for CASSPTGTSGPSTDTQYF.

The chain uses TRBV7-3 and TRBJ2-5, with 12 bases fitting TRBD2. Per the germline V gene, CDR1 is SGHTA and CDR2 is FQGTGA. Trimming removed 5 bases from V and 3 bases from J; junction bases left unmatched: 10. The CDR3 sequence is 17 residues long. The CDR3 loop is CASSRKDPSGGEETQYF. CDR3 DNA: TGTGCCAGCAGCCGAAAGGATCCTAGCGGGGGGGAAGAGACCCAGTACTTC.

This clone was counted a few times. The CDR3 loop is CASRPDRDGYTF. The CDR3 DNA sequence: TGTGCCAGCAGACCGGACAGGGATGGCTACACCTTC. The chain combines TRBV28 with TRBJ1-2, with 8 bases identical to TRBD1. Losses at the gene ends were 6 bases for V and 6 bases for J; bases not matched to a gene: 3. This CDR3 has 12 residues. Looked up from germline, CDR1 is MDHEN and CDR2 is SYDVKM.

This clone was counted between two and nine times. The J gene is TRBJ2-7, the V gene TRBV5-1, with 10 bases lining up with TRBD1. The germline gives CDR1 SGHRS, CDR2 YFSETQ. V was pared by 4 bases and J by 7 bases, with 8 bases of the junction left unmatched. This CDR3 has 14 residues. CDR3 loop: CASSPGTGVREQYF. In nucleotides, the CDR3 is TGCGCCAGCAGCCCCGGGACAGGGGTTCGGGAGCAGTACTTC.

This clone was seen only a few times. This chain's CDR3 is CASSLGAFTEAFF. The CDR3 DNA reads TGTGCCAGCAGCTTAGGGGCGTTCACTGAAGCTTTCTTT. V and J are TRBV11-1 and TRBJ1-1; D uncertain. Deletions cut 1 base from V and 4 bases from J, with 7 bases between. The CDR3 length is 13 residues. Germline V CDR1 and CDR2: SGHAT, FQDESV (reference sequence).

The rearrangement joins TRBV11-1 to TRBJ2-1; 9 bases align to TRBD2. CDR1 is SGHAT, CDR2 FQDESV, per germline (reference sequence). CDR3 size: 17 residues. The junction had 11 bases not matched to a gene; V was cut back by 0 bases and J by 8 bases. The CDR3 loop is CASSLALVGGGADEQFF. The CDR3 bases are TGTGCCAGCAGCTTAGCCCTGGTGGGCGGGGGGGCCGATGAGCAGTTCTTC.

This rearrangement joins TRBV19 to TRBJ2-7; 9 bases are a match to TRBD1. Looked up from germline, CDR1 is LNHDA and CDR2 is SQIVND (reference sequence). The ends lost 4 bases at V and 3 bases at J; junction bases unmatched: 7. The CDR3 loop spans 15 amino acids. The CDR3 DNA reads as TGTGCCAGTAGTACCGCGGGACAGGGATTCTACGAGCAGTACTTC. This gives the protein CASSTAGQGFYEQYF.

This chain connects TRBV7-3 to TRBJ2-2; 9 bases map to TRBD2. The CDR3 contains 15 residues. Germline V CDR1 and CDR2: SGHTA, FQGTGA. After removal of 5 bases from V and 5 bases from J, the junction contained 6 bases not matched to a gene. This chain's CDR3 is CASSILAGKTGELFF. CDR3 bases: TGTGCCAGCAGCATACTAGCGGGTAAAACCGGGGAGCTGTTTTTT. Full variable domain (missing parts from reference TRBV7-3 and TRBJ2-2): GAGVSQTPSNKVTEKGKYVELRCDPISGHTALYWYRQSLGQGPEFLIYFQGTGAADDSGLPNDRFFAVRPEGSVSTLKIQRTERGDSAVYLCASSILAGKTGELFFGEGSRLTVL.

This chain connects TRBV7-3 to TRBJ2-3; 8 bases map to TRBD1. V trimming: 4 bases; J trimming: 3 bases; junction bases outside the gene matches: 15. CDR1 and CDR2 (germline): SGHTA, FQGTGA. The CDR3 is 18 residues long. CDR3 residues: CASSSPERWTGKTDTQYF. CDR3 nucleotides: TGTGCCAGCAGCTCCCCAGAAAGGTGGACAGGGAAGACAGATACGCAGTATTTT.

This chain connects TRBV9 to TRBJ2-5; D is uncertain. Per germline, CDR1 SGDLS and CDR2 YYNGEE. Trimming shortened V by 0 bases and J by 3 bases, and 6 bases separated the two germline ends. CDR3 size: 13 residues. The CDR3 bases are TGTGCCAGCAGCGTAGTCGCGGAAGAGACCCAGTACTTC. This translates into CASSVVAEETQYF.

The V call is TRBV5-1, the J call TRBJ2-5; 7 bases fit TRBD1. Trimming cost V 4 bases and J 5 bases; bases outside gene matches: 11. CDR1 is SGHRS, CDR2 YFSETQ, per germline. This CDR3 contains 15 residues. This CDR3 reads CASSLRRQGRETQYF. In nucleotides, the CDR3 is TGCGCCAGCAGCCTCCGAAGACAGGGAAGGGAGACCCAGTACTTC.

The sample holds one count of this clone. The chain recombines TRBV5-1 with TRBJ1-5; TRBD1 matches at 8 bases. Trimming cost V 3 bases and J 7 bases; bases outside gene matches: 6. The CDR3 is 14 amino acids. Germline CDR1 is SGHRS and CDR2 is YFSETQ. CDR3: CASSSGGAGQPQHF. The DNA of the CDR3 is TGCGCCAGCAGCTCAGGGGGCGCGGGACAGCCCCAGCATTTT.